This T cell receptor beta chain was documented in a study of a mutant IDH1 vaccine in newly diagnosed glioma. Overall study: Patients began vaccination 4-6 weeks after radiotherapy alone, or with temozolomide cycles. Patients' prior therapy spanned radiotherapy, temozolomide, or both; most underwent both. Week 35 was assigned to visit V12, and week 47 was assigned to visit V13.

Notes on this clone: The antigen remains unidentified.

Time point described: week 47, end of study. Topical imiquimod was applied with each vaccine dose, which held 300 ug of mutant IDH1 20-mer peptide. There were new WHO grade 3 or 4 astrocytomas in the donors, and these were IDH1-mutant and ATRX-lost. Sequencing was performed with immunoSEQ multiplex PCR; in TCRdb, only in-frame clones are kept and a portion is missing. The repertoire holds 30,000 to 40,000 clones, around 90% seen once, with over 4.5% in the top ten. Trimming shortened V by 0 bases and J by 2 bases, and 11 bases separated the two germline ends. There are 16 residues in the CDR3. CDR1 and CDR2 (germline): LNHNV, YYDKDF (reference sequence).

The rearrangement uses TRBV15 and TRBJ2-4; perhaps TRBD1 as D (6 bases). The origin of this receptor is a woman in her thirties or forties with glioma. The sequencing used PBMCs, collected from a glioma patient whose treatment included an IDH1 peptide vaccine. CDR3 region: CATSRDLDRPKNIQYF. The CDR3 coding sequence is TGTGCCACCAGCAGAGACCTGGACAGACCCAAAAACATTCAGTACTTC.